The entry below gives a single T cell receptor beta chain sequence along with its context. The antigen is unknown. These data come from a study of cytomegalovirus exposure and HLA in healthy donors. Amplification used 60 Vbeta primers and 13 Jbeta primers. Using immunoSEQ multiplex PCR, the repertoire was profiled, and TCRdb retains in-frame clones only, with some absent. The sample has about 160,000 clones; about 76% are singletons. Study-level points and caveats: Immune exposure was documented only through CMV serostatus. Fewer N-insertions (relative to the roughly 700-donor mean) were reportedly seen in an Asian-associated ancestry cluster in a later analysis.

The specimen was PBMCs. The TCR was taken from a human donor in good health.

The CDR3 sequence: CASSEPDRVGYGYTF. CDR3 sequence (DNA): TGTGCCAGCAGTGAACCGGACAGGGTTGGGTATGGCTACACCTTC. The rearrangement joins TRBV25-1 to TRBJ1-2; TRBD1 matches at 8 bases. Germline V gene data show CDR1 as MGHDK and CDR2 as SYGVNS. J lost 5 bases, V lost 2 bases, and 7 bases had no gene match. The CDR3 is made up of 15 amino acids.